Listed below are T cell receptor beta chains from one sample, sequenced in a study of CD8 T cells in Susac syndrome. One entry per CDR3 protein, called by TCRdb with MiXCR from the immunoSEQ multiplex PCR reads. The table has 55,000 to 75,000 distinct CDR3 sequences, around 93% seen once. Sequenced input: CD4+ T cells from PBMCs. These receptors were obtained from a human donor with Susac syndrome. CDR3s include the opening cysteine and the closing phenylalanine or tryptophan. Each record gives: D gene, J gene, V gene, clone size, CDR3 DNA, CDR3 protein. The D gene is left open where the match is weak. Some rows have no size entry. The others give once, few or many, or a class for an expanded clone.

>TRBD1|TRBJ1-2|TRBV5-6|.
TGTGCCAGCAGCTCCCAGGGGGTCGGCTACACCTTC
CASSSQGVGYTF
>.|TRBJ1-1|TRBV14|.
TGTGCCAGCAGCCGGGGGGTGATGAACACTGAAGCTTTCTTT
CASSRGVMNTEAFF
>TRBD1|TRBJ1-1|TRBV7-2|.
TGTGCCAGCAGCCCAAATGGACAGGGAACTGAAGCTTTCTTT
CASSPNGQGTEAFF
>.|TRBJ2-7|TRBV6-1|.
TGTGCCAGCAGGGAAGGGGCCGAGCAGTACTTC
CASREGAEQYF
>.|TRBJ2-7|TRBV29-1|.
TGCAGCGTTGAAGGTGGGCAGGCAGACAACCACGAGCAGTACTTC
CSVEGGQADNHEQYF
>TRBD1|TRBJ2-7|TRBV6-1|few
TGTGCCAGCAGTAGCCGGGACAGGGGCTCCTACGAGCAGTACTTC
CASSSRDRGSYEQYF
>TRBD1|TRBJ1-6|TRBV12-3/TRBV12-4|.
TGTGCCATCGGACAGGCCAATTCACCCCTCCACTTT
CAIGQANSPLHF
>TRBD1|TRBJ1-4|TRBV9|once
TGTGCCAGCAACTCAGGACAGGCAACTAATGAAAAACTGTTTTTT
CASNSGQATNEKLFF
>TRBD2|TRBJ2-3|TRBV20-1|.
TGCAGTGCTAGAGTCTTTAGGACTAGCGGGGTCGACCACACAGATACGCAGTATTTT
CSARVFRTSGVDHTDTQYF
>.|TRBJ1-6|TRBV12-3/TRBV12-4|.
TGTGCCAGCAGTCGGACACCGGATTCACCCCTCCACTTT
CASSRTPDSPLHF
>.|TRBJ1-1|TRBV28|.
TGTGCCAGCAGTTCGGGAAGTCTGAACACTGAAGCTTTCTTT
CASSSGSLNTEAFF
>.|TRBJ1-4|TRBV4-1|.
TGCGCCAGCAGCCATAGTCCAGAATTTAGCTCCAATGAAAAACTGTTTTTT
CASSHSPEFSSNEKLFF
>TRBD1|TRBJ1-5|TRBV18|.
TGTGCCAGCTCTACCTCCGGGACAGGAAATCAGCCCCAGCATTTT
CASSTSGTGNQPQHF
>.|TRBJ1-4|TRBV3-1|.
TGTGCCAGCAGCAAAGCCGCAGGGGACGGAAAACTGTTTTTT
CASSKAAGDGKLFF
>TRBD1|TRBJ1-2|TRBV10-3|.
TGTGCCATCAGGCCTTGGGGACAGGGGGAAAGTGGCTACACCTTC
CAIRPWGQGESGYTF
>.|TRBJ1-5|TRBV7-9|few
TGTGCCAGCAGCTTAGCCCAAACGCCCCAGCATTTT
CASSLAQTPQHF
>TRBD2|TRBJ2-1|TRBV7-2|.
TGTGCCAGCAGCTTATGGCAAAGCGGGGCGTACAATGAGCAGTTCTTC
CASSLWQSGAYNEQFF
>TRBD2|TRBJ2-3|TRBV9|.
TGTGCCAGCAGCCGAGCGGGGGGGCTAGGTGAGGATACGCAGTATTTT
CASSRAGGLGEDTQYF
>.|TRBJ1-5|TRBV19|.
TGTGCCAGTAGTCCCCGGAGCTTCTCTTCCCAACGGGGCAATCAGCCCCAGCATTTT
CASSPRSFSSQRGNQPQHF
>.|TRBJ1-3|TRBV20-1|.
TGCAGTGCTAACGAGGGAAACACCATATATTTT
CSANEGNTIYF
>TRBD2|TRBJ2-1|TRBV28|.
TGTGCCAGCAGTACCGGGACTAGAAGGTTCAATGAGCAGTTCTTC
CASSTGTRRFNEQFF
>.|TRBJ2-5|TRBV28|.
TGTGCCAGCAGTGGGGGACATCAAGAGACCCAGTACTTC
CASSGGHQETQYF
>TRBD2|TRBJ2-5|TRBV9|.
TGTGCCAGCAGCCCGGGACTAGCCAAAGAGACCCAGTACTTC
CASSPGLAKETQYF